These 28 T cell receptor beta chains came from one sample sequenced in a study of T-cell memory formation after mild COVID-19. In TCRdb, the 5' RACE reads were re-called with MiXCR into one record per CDR3 protein. The data show 450,000 or so distinct CDR3 sequences, around 25% seen once. The sequenced material came from PBMCs or a T cell subset sorted from them (not recorded which). The receptors were sampled from an adult woman who had mild COVID-19 (a few samples of this study predate the infection). Cell type and time point are not known.

This clonotype was counted between two and nine times. The chain uses TRBV5-1 and TRBJ2-5; tentative D call: TRBD2 (6 bases). This CDR3 is 15 amino acids long. Germline V gene lookup returns CDR1 SGHRS and CDR2 YFSETQ. V dropped 4 bases and J dropped 2 bases, with 15 bases sitting between them. For the CDR3, the DNA is TGCGCCAGCAGCCGGAGGGGCGGTGAACAAGAGACCCAGTACTTC. Protein sequence: CASSRRGGEQETQYF.

Only a few counts were recorded for this clonotype. V is TRBV9 and J is TRBJ1-5; tentative D call: TRBD1 (6 bases). Germline-derived CDR1 and CDR2 are SGDLS and YYNGEE. The V gene lost 0 bases and the J gene lost 6 bases, with 16 bases spanning the gap. This CDR3 is 16 amino acids long. CDR3 amino acids: CASSVGAGEVSQPQHF. CDR3 in DNA: TGTGCCAGCAGCGTAGGGGCAGGGGAAGTAAGTCAGCCCCAGCATTTT.

This CDR3 reads CASSLAIGPQFF. Written as DNA, the CDR3 is TGTGCCAGCAGTTTAGCGATCGGGCCGCAGTTCTTC. The genes are TRBV12-3 or TRBV12-4 and TRBJ2-1; the D is unclear. The CDR3 sequence is 12 residues long. V lost 0 bases and J lost 12, with 9 bases in between.

This clonotype was picked up a small number of times. The CDR3 DNA sequence: TGTGCCATCAGAACCGGGACAGGATTTTACAATGAGCAGTTCTTC. Its translation: CAIRTGTGFYNEQFF. V is TRBV10-3 and J is TRBJ2-1; 8 bases are a match to TRBD1. The germline V gene encodes CDR1 ENHRY and CDR2 SYGVKD. The trim removed 6 bases at V and 4 bases at J, leaving 8 bases unmatched. CDR3 length: 15 amino acids.

The chain employs TRBV5-5 and TRBJ1-6; 7 nucleotides agree with TRBD1. From germline, CDR1 is SGHKS and CDR2 YYEKEE (reference sequence). V dropped 3 bases and J dropped 5; count of bases not matched to a gene: 8. The CDR3 spans 16 residues. The CDR3 nucleotides are TGTGCCAGCAGCTCACCCCCCGGGACAGATAATTCACCCCTCCACTTT. Protein: CASSSPPGTDNSPLHF.

J is TRBJ1-1 and V is TRBV20-1; D is perhaps TRBD1 (5 bases). The CDR3 has 15 amino acids. V was shortened by 1 base and J by 9 bases, with 21 bases between the two germline ends. Germline CDR1 reads DFQATT; CDR2 reads SNEGSKA (reference sequence). The CDR3 sequence: CSARAAGALTGKAFF. In nucleotides, the CDR3 is TGCAGTGCTAGAGCAGCCGGGGCCCTTACCGGGAAAGCTTTCTTT.

This clonotype was observed once. The V call is TRBV5-1, the J call TRBJ2-7; D call uncertain. V lost 0 bases to trimming and J lost 2 bases, with 9 bases between them. This CDR3 has 14 amino acids. Germline assignment: CDR1 SGHRS and CDR2 YFSETQ. The CDR3 loop is CASSLVVGTYEQYF. The CDR3 coding sequence is TGCGCCAGCAGCTTGGTTGTGGGGACCTACGAGCAGTACTTC.

The V gene is TRBV25-1, the J gene TRBJ1-2, with TRBD1 identical over 9 bases. Losses at the gene ends were 6 bases for V and 7 bases for J; bases not matched to a gene: 12. The length of the CDR3 is 15 residues. Germline lookup yields CDR1 MGHDK and CDR2 SYGVNS. CDR3 protein: CASSPLQGALGGYTF. DNA for the CDR3: TGTGCCAGCAGCCCCCTACAGGGGGCCTTGGGTGGCTACACCTTC.

The V and J genes are TRBV2 and TRBJ2-3, with 8 bases fitting TRBD2. Germline CDR1 reads SNHLY; CDR2 reads FYNNEI. The V gene end was trimmed by 3 bases and the J gene end by 2 bases; junction bases not matched to a gene: 16. This CDR3 has 19 amino acids. The CDR3 DNA sequence: TGTGCCAGCAGTGAGAGAGTACCGGGACTAGACGCCCCCACAGATACGCAGTATTTT. Translating it yields CASSERVPGLDAPTDTQYF.

This clonotype turned up a few times. This rearrangement joins TRBV29-1 to TRBJ2-7; D perhaps matches TRBD1 (6 bases). CDR1 SQVTM and CDR2 ANQGSEA come from the germline V gene. The CDR3 is 16 residues long. The V end was cut by 5 bases, the J end by 0 bases, with 20 bases between. As DNA, the CDR3 is TGCAGCGTTAACCGTTACAGGGCTACTGACTCCTACGAGCAGTACTTC. Its translation: CSVNRYRATDSYEQYF.

This clonotype has just a few counts. The V call is TRBV12-3 or TRBV12-4, the J call TRBJ2-1; 10 bases align to TRBD2. The ends lost 6 bases at V and 8 bases at J; junction bases unmatched: 10. The CDR3 is 15 amino acids. CDR3 in amino acids: CASRVAGGTSDEQFF. The CDR3 DNA reads as TGTGCCAGCAGAGTAGCGGGAGGTACTTCCGATGAGCAGTTCTTC.

This chain connects TRBV20-1 to TRBJ1-3; 9 bases agree with TRBD1. Germline CDR1 DFQATT, CDR2 SNEGSKA (reference sequence). The V gene end was trimmed by 4 bases and the J gene end by 4 bases; junction bases not matched to a gene: 5. CDR3 size: 14 residues. The CDR3 DNA reads as TGCAGTGCTATACAGGGGGCTTCAGGAAACACCATATATTTT. This encodes CSAIQGASGNTIYF.

The rearrangement joins TRBV20-1 to TRBJ2-7; no firm D call. V was trimmed by 1 base and J by 2 bases, leaving 12 bases between them. The CDR3 is 14 residues long. CDR1 DFQATT and CDR2 SNEGSKA come from the germline V gene (reference sequence). CDR3 sequence (DNA): TGCAGTGCTAGAGGTGCTAGGGTCGCCTACGAGCAGTACTTC. As protein: CSARGARVAYEQYF.

V usage is TRBV18 and J usage is TRBJ2-1; 9 nucleotides agree with TRBD1. Germline CDR1 reads KGHSH; CDR2 reads LQKENI. The CDR3 is 14 residues long. Unmatched junction bases numbered 3, after V lost 3 bases and J lost 6 bases. CDR3 protein: CASSPGTGFNEQFF. DNA of the CDR3: TGTGCCAGCTCACCGGGGACAGGGTTCAATGAGCAGTTCTTC.

The table lists this clonotype with a few counts. V is TRBV4-1 and J is TRBJ1-2; TRBD1 aligns across 8 bases. The CDR3 loop spans 15 amino acids. The ends lost 7 bases at V and 2 bases at J; junction bases unmatched: 9. Germline V gene data show CDR1 as MGHRA and CDR2 as YSYEKL. CDR3 nucleotide sequence: TGCGCCAGCAACCCTGGGACAGGATTGAACTATGGCTACACCTTC. It specifies CASNPGTGLNYGYTF.

V gene TRBV7-9 combines with J gene TRBJ2-5; D unclear. This CDR3 spans 13 amino acids. CDR1 is SEHNR, CDR2 FQNEAQ, per germline (reference sequence). V dropped 0 bases and J dropped 4 bases, with 6 bases sitting between them. DNA of the CDR3: TGTGCCAGCAGCTTAGCCTGGGGAGAGACCCAGTACTTC. Translating it yields CASSLAWGETQYF.

This chain uses TRBV5-1 with TRBJ2-7, with D unclear. Germline V gene data show CDR1 as SGHRS and CDR2 as YFSETQ. This CDR3 region has 16 residues. The V end lost 0 bases, the J end lost 2 bases, and 15 bases lay between the germline ends. CDR3 protein: CASSLDATSIPYEQYF. CDR3 bases: TGCGCCAGCAGCTTGGACGCCACTTCGATCCCCTACGAGCAGTACTTC.

This clonotype has only one observation. This chain uses TRBV4-3 with TRBJ2-1; D uncertain. This CDR3 comprises 10 residues. V was trimmed by 9 bases and J by 10 bases, leaving 10 bases between them. In germline, CDR1 is LGHNA, CDR2 YSLEER. In nucleotides, the CDR3 is TGCGCCAGTTGGTTGGGAGAGCAGTTCTTC. Translating gives CASWLGEQFF.

This rearrangement joins TRBV12-3 or TRBV12-4 to TRBJ2-2; 9 bases map to TRBD1. The J segment lost 5 bases and the V segment lost 1 base, leaving 17 bases of the junction unmatched. The CDR3 contains 20 residues. The DNA of the CDR3 is TGTGCCAGCAGTTTAGAAGGAAGCCGGACAGGGGCGAAGGGTACCGGGGAGCTGTTTTTT. It translates to CASSLEGSRTGAKGTGELFF.

The sample holds many counts of this clonotype. This chain connects TRBV5-6 to TRBJ1-5; 7 bases agree with TRBD1. The CDR3 consists of 15 residues. V dropped 1 base and J dropped 0; count of bases not matched to a gene: 1. The V gene's germline CDR1 is SGHDT and CDR2 YYEEEE. The CDR3 reads CASSLTGASNQPQHF. The CDR3 DNA follows: TGTGCCAGCAGCTTGACAGGGGCTAGCAATCAGCCCCAGCATTTT.

The chain combines TRBV20-1 with TRBJ2-7, with 8 bases lining up with TRBD2. Germline V lookup: CDR1 DFQATT, CDR2 SNEGSKA (reference sequence). The CDR3 runs to 14 residues. The ends lost 0 bases at V and 8 bases at J; junction bases unmatched: 9. This chain's CDR3 is CSARDLSGEGQQYF. The CDR3 coding sequence is TGCAGTGCTAGAGATCTTAGCGGGGAGGGCCAGCAGTACTTC.

The V gene is TRBV24-1, the J gene TRBJ2-3; 11 bases line up with TRBD2. Germline values: CDR1 KGHDR, CDR2 SFDVKD. Trimming took 2 bases from V and 0 from J; bases not matched to a gene: 3. This CDR3 is 17 amino acids long. In DNA, the CDR3 is TGTGCCACCAGTGATTGGGGACTAGCGGCTAGCACAGATACGCAGTATTTT. Its protein is CATSDWGLAASTDTQYF.

CDR3 protein: CASSSGTHYNSPLHF. The CDR3 DNA reads TGTGCCAGCAGCTCCGGGACACACTATAATTCACCCCTCCACTTT. The gene calls are TRBV7-2 and TRBJ1-6, with D possibly being TRBD1 (6 bases). Germline V gene sequence: CDR1 SGHTA, CDR2 FQGNSA. The V end was cut by 4 bases, the J end by 3 bases, with 10 bases between. The CDR3 extends over 15 amino acids. The full variable domain, completed using reference TRBV7-2 and TRBJ1-6, is GAGVSQSPSNKVTEKGKDVELRCDPISGHTALYWYRQSLGQGLEFLIYFQGNSAPDKSGLPSDRFSAERTGGSVSTLTIQRTQQEDSAVYLCASSSGTHYNSPLHFGNGTRLTVT.

This clonotype was picked up a small number of times. This chain connects TRBV12-3 or TRBV12-4 to TRBJ2-1; D possibly corresponds to TRBD2 (6 bases). With 8 bases removed from V and 0 bases from J, the gap between germline ends came to 17 bases. The length of the CDR3 is 16 residues. For the CDR3, the DNA is TGTGCCAGCGAGGGTAGTAGCGGACGCTCCTACAATGAGCAGTTCTTC. This sequence encodes CASEGSSGRSYNEQFF.

This clonotype was counted between two and nine times. This sequence joins TRBV20-1 and TRBJ2-7; TRBD2 is a possible D gene (5 bases). The CDR3 extends over 17 amino acids. The V gene's germline CDR1 is DFQATT and CDR2 SNEGSKA (reference sequence). V dropped 6 bases and J dropped 2 bases, with 26 bases sitting between them. CDR3 in DNA: TGCAGTGCAAACCCCCAAGAGGGCAGAACGAGGGCCTACGAGCAGTACTTC. Residues: CSANPQEGRTRAYEQYF.

For the CDR3, the DNA is TGTGCCAGCAGCCCAATGACAGGGGTGGCCAACGTCCTGACTTTC. The encoded protein is CASSPMTGVANVLTF. The V call is TRBV7-8, the J call TRBJ2-6, with 8 bases that match TRBD1. With 5 bases clipped from V and 6 bases from J, the junction kept 6 bases outside the gene matches. The CDR3 contains 15 residues. Germline-derived CDR1 and CDR2 are SGHVS and FQNEAQ.

The genes are TRBV15 and TRBJ2-1, with D hard to call. V lost 2 bases to trimming and J lost 8 bases, with 7 bases between them. The length of the CDR3 is 12 residues. From germline, CDR1 is LNHNV and CDR2 YYDKDF (reference sequence). The CDR3 nucleotides are TGTGCCACCAGCAGATTCCGGGATGAGCAGTTCTTC. Translating gives CATSRFRDEQFF.

The genes are TRBV12-3 or TRBV12-4 and TRBJ2-7; 8 bases align to TRBD1. Losses at the gene ends were 8 bases for V and 7 bases for J; bases not matched to a gene: 13. This CDR3 is 14 amino acids long. The CDR3, as DNA: TGTGCCAGCGGATCAGGGGCAGGGGGCCGGGAGCAGTACTTC. It yields the protein CASGSGAGGREQYF.